The 10 T cell receptor beta chains below all came from one sample that was sequenced in a study of blood T cells in healthy people across ages (dated by TCRdb to 2015 to 2017). Libraries were made using 5' RACE. TCRdb names Illumina HiSeq 2500 as the instrument used. A second PCR of roughly 6 to 11 cycles was run with a J-beta primer mix and a sample-barcoded 5' primer. TCRdb redid the processing of the public reads, applying fastp at Q25 and MiXCR, and retained in-frame beta chains. CDR3 protein duplicates are merged, each entry listing the most common genes and DNA. The sample records around 1,500,000 distinct CDR3 sequences, 40% to 50% of which are singletons. Together, the top ten hold roughly 7.9% of the sample. What was sequenced was blood. All receptors come from a woman aged 18-29 years in good health.

In this sample, this clonotype turned up a few times. The V gene is TRBV10-3, the J gene TRBJ2-1; no clear D. The CDR3 loop spans 14 amino acids. Deletions cut 3 bases from V and 4 bases from J, with 10 bases between. Germline V lookup: CDR1 ENHRY, CDR2 SYGVKD. This CDR3 is CAISERSAYNEQFF. CDR3 DNA: TGTGCCATCAGTGAAAGGTCAGCTTACAATGAGCAGTTCTTC.

This sequence joins TRBV2 and TRBJ2-1, with 10 nucleotides matching TRBD2. The J call may be mistaken, given a closer DNA end match to TRBJ2-7. This CDR3 is built from 19 residues. CDR1 is SNHLY and CDR2 is FYNNEI in the germline V gene. DNA for the CDR3: TGTGCCAGCAGTGAAAGGGCTCTAGCGGGGGTAAGCTCCTACAATGAGCAGTACTTC. This translates into CASSERALAGVSSYNEQYF.

This chain links TRBV12-5 with TRBJ2-4; 8 bases fit TRBD1. The DNA end is a closer match to TRBJ2-7, so the J assignment may be wrong. The CDR3 covers 13 residues. CDR1 LGHNT and CDR2 FRNRAP come from the germline V gene. The CDR3 loop reads CASGFTGGVEQYF. In DNA form, the CDR3 reads TGTGCTAGTGGTTTCACAGGGGGTGTCGAGCAGTACTTC.

The chain is built from TRBV20-1 and TRBJ2-1, with 7 bases matching TRBD2. Germline-derived CDR1 and CDR2 are DFQATT and SNEGSKA (reference sequence). This CDR3 is 16 amino acids long. J was trimmed by 4 bases and V by 3 bases; bases with no gene match: 12. CDR3 nucleotide sequence: TGCAGTGCTAGTGGGATTCGAGCGGGGATGTACAATGAGCAGTTCTTC. This translates into CSASGIRAGMYNEQFF.

This sequence joins TRBV3-1 and TRBJ2-2; the match to TRBD2 covers 13 bases. The CDR3 sequence is 17 residues long. With 0 bases clipped from V and 6 bases from J, the junction kept 4 bases outside the gene matches. Germline lookup yields CDR1 LGHDT and CDR2 YNNKEL (reference sequence). The CDR3: CASSQEGTSGIPGELFF. The CDR3 DNA reads TGTGCCAGCAGCCAAGAGGGGACTAGCGGGATTCCCGGGGAGCTGTTTTTT.

The CDR3 DNA is TGTGCCAGCAGCCCGGCTCTTTTGAACACTGAAGCTTTCTTT. This translates into CASSPALLNTEAFF. This chain uses TRBV7-8 with TRBJ1-1; D unresolved. This CDR3 has 14 amino acids. The V gene's germline CDR1 is SGHVS and CDR2 FQNEAQ. V lost 5 bases and J 0 bases, leaving 10 bases between the germline ends.

This clonotype was observed a few times. The rearrangement uses TRBV6-2 or TRBV6-3 and TRBJ1-5, with D unresolved. This CDR3 spans 16 amino acids. V lost 6 bases, J lost 0 bases, and 15 bases lay in between. Per germline, CDR1 MNHEY and CDR2 SVGEGT. As DNA, the CDR3 is TGTGCCAGCAGGGCACGAGTTACCTTTAGCAATCAGCCCCAGCATTTT. It translates to CASRARVTFSNQPQHF.

The V call is TRBV6-1, the J call TRBJ2-3; TRBD2 aligns across 10 bases. The CDR3 is 17 residues long. V dropped 4 bases and J dropped 2; count of bases not matched to a gene: 9. Germline assignment: CDR1 MNHNS and CDR2 SASEGT. The CDR3 DNA sequence: TGTGCCAGCAGTGGGACCGGGCTAGCGGGGGTCACAGATACGCAGTATTTT. Its translation: CASSGTGLAGVTDTQYF.

The rearrangement links TRBV20-1 to TRBJ1-6; D unresolved. CDR1 DFQATT and CDR2 SNEGSKA come from the germline V gene (reference sequence). Trimming took 5 bases from V and 16 from J, leaving 12 bases between them. The CDR3 length is 10 residues. The CDR3 spells CSALVEALHF. CDR3 nucleotide sequence: TGCAGTGCTCTTGTGGAAGCTCTCCACTTT.

V is TRBV3-1 and J is TRBJ2-1, with 11 bases lining up with TRBD2. CDR1 LGHDT and CDR2 YNNKEL come from the germline V gene (reference sequence). V lost 4 bases, J lost 3 bases, and 20 bases stayed unmatched. This CDR3 is 21 amino acids long. This CDR3 reads CASSLNRGLAGGTQNYNEQFF. The CDR3 nucleotides read TGTGCCAGCAGCCTCAATCGGGGCCTAGCGGGAGGAACCCAAAACTACAATGAGCAGTTCTTC.